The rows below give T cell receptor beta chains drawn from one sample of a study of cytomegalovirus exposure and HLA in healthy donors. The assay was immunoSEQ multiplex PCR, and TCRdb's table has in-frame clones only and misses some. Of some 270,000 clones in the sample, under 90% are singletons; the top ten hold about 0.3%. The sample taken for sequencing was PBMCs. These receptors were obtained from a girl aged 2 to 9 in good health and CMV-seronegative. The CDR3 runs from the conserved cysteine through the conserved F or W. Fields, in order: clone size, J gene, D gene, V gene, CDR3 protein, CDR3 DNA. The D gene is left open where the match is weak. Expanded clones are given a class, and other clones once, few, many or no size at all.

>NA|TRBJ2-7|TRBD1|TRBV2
CASDRAERTYEQYF
TGTGCCAGCGACAGGGCCGAGCGGACCTACGAGCAGTACTTC
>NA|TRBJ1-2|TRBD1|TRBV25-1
CASSPRGRGPHGYTF
TGTGCCAGCAGCCCTCGCGGCAGGGGGCCGCATGGCTACACCTTC
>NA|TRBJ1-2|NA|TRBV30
CAWSDTGYYGYTF
TGTGCCTGGAGTGATACAGGTTACTATGGCTACACCTTC
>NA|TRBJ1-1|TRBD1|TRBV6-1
CASREGQGVTEAFF
TGTGCCAGCAGGGAGGGACAGGGGGTAACTGAAGCTTTCTTT
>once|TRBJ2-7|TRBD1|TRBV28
CASSPPGQGLNEQYF
TGTGCCAGCAGTCCCCCGGGACAGGGACTGAACGAGCAGTACTTC
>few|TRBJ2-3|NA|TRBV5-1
CASTLGDTQYF
TGCGCCAGCACCCTCGGGGATACGCAGTATTTT
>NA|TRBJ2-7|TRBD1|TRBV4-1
CASSQDPPTGANVYEQYF
TGCGCCAGCAGCCAAGATCCCCCGACAGGGGCTAATGTCTACGAGCAGTACTTC
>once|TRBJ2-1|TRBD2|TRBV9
CASSPWTSENEQFF
TGTGCCAGCAGCCCCTGGACTAGCGAGAATGAGCAGTTCTTC
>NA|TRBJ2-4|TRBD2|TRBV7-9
CASSSSGGKNIQYF
TGTGCCAGCAGCTCGAGCGGGGGGAAAAACATTCAGTACTTC
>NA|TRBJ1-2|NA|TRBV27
CASRVLAGRTTNYGYTF
TGTGCCAGCAGGGTATTGGCAGGGCGTACTACTAACTATGGCTACACCTTC
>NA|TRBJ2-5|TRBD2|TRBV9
CASSSHRTRRETQYF
TGTGCCAGCAGCTCGCACAGGACTAGGCGGGAGACCCAGTACTTC
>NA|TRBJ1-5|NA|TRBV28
CASSMGRNQPQHF
TGTGCCAGCAGTATGGGGCGGAATCAGCCCCAGCATTTT
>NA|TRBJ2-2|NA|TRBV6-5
CASSLRLLNTGELFF
TGTGCCAGCTCTCTACGACTCTTGAACACCGGGGAGCTGTTTTTT
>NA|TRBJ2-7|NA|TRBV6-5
CASSYRHGGYEQYF
TGTGCCAGCAGTTACCGACACGGAGGCTACGAGCAGTACTTC
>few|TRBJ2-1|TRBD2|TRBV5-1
CASSLALAGDNEQFF
TGCGCCAGCAGCTTGGCGCTAGCGGGGGACAATGAGCAGTTCTTC
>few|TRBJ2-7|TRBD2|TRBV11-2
CASSLEGLAGSYEQYF
TGTGCCAGCAGCTTAGAGGGACTAGCGGGGTCCTACGAGCAGTACTTC
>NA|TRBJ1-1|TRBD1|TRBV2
CAYTSGDSLNTEAFF
TGTGCCTATACTTCAGGGGACAGCCTGAACACTGAAGCTTTCTTT
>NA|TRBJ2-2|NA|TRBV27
CASSLSIRQVNTGELFF
TGTGCCAGCAGTTTATCGATCCGACAGGTGAACACCGGGGAGCTGTTTTTT
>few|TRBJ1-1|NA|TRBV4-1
CASSWTGGTEAFF
TGCGCCAGCAGCTGGACCGGGGGCACTGAAGCTTTCTTT
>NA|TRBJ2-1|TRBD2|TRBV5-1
CASSLNSGRGNEQFF
TGCGCCAGCAGCTTGAATAGCGGGAGGGGCAATGAGCAGTTCTTC
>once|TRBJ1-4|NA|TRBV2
CASSESATNEKLFF
TGTGCCAGCAGTGAGTCAGCAACTAATGAAAAACTGTTTTTT
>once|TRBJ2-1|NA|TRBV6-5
CASSAGGNNEQFF
TGTGCCAGCAGTGCCGGGGGTAACAATGAGCAGTTCTTC
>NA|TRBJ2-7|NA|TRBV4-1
CASSQVSQAISYEQYF
TGCGCCAGCAGCCAAGTTTCCCAAGCCATCTCCTACGAGCAGTACTTC
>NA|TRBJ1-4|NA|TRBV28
CASSNEGGIYEKLFF
TGTGCCAGCAGTAACGAGGGAGGGATTTATGAAAAACTGTTTTTT
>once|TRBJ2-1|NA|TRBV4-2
CASSQAPGLYYNEQFF
TGTGCCAGCAGCCAAGCCCCCGGACTTTACTACAATGAGCAGTTCTTC
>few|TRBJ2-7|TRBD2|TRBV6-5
CASSRTSGRGEQYF
TGTGCCAGCAGTCGGACTAGCGGGAGGGGCGAGCAGTACTTC
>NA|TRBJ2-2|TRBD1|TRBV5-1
CASSGGTGGDTGELFF
TGCGCCAGCAGCGGAGGGACAGGGGGTGACACCGGGGAGCTGTTTTTT
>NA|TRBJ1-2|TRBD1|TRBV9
CASSPPTGISGYTF
TGTGCCAGCAGCCCCCCGACAGGGATAAGTGGCTACACCTTC
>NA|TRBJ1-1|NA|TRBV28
CASRRDTEAFF
TGTGCCAGCAGGAGAGACACTGAAGCTTTCTTT
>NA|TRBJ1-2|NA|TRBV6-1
CASSEEDRPNYGYTF
TGTGCCAGCAGTGAAGAGGACAGACCGAACTATGGCTACACCTTC
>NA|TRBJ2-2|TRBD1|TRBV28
CAGAGGKTGELFF
TGTGCCGGGGCAGGGGGCAAGACCGGGGAGCTGTTTTTT
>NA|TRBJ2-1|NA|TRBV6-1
CASSVTSYNEQFF
TGTGCCAGCAGTGTGACTAGCTACAATGAGCAGTTCTTC
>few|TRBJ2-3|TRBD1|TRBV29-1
CSVEGVRSRGTIDTQYF
TGCAGCGTTGAAGGCGTCCGGAGCAGGGGGACAATTGATACGCAGTATTTT
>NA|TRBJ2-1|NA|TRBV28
CASSNEGTTYNEQFF
TGTGCCAGCAGTAATGAGGGTACTACCTACAATGAGCAGTTCTTC
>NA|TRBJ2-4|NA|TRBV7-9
CASSLARSGIAKNIQYF
TGTGCCAGCAGCTTAGCGCGATCAGGGATAGCCAAAAACATTCAGTACTTC
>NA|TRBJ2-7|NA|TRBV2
CASSERGLSNEQYF
TGTGCCAGCAGTGAACGCGGACTGTCGAACGAGCAGTACTTC
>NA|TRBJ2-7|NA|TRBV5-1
CASSPEGGRVREQYF
TGCGCCAGCAGCCCCGAGGGGGGGCGGGTTCGGGAGCAGTACTTC
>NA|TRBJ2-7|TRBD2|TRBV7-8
CASRRRLAGFFHEQYF
TGTGCCAGCAGGCGACGACTAGCGGGATTCTTCCACGAGCAGTACTTC
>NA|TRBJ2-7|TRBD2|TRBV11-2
CASSHSSGSSYEQYF
TGTGCCAGCAGCCACTCTAGCGGGAGCTCCTACGAGCAGTACTTC
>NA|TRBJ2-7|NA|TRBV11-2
CASSLSSHYEQYF
TGTGCCAGCAGCCTTAGTTCGCATTACGAGCAGTACTTC
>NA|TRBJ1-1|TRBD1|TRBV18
CASSRPGQGRYTEAFF
TGTGCCAGCTCAAGGCCGGGACAGGGGCGATACACTGAAGCTTTCTTT
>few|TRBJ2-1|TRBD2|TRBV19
CASSIERDGYNEQFF
TGTGCCAGTAGTATTGAGCGGGACGGCTACAATGAGCAGTTCTTC
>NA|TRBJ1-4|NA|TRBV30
CAWRLSGTEKLFF
TGTGCCTGGAGATTAAGCGGAACTGAAAAACTGTTTTTT
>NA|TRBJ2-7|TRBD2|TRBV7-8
CASSLVSGGAPHEQYF
TGTGCCAGCAGCTTGGTCAGCGGGGGGGCCCCTCACGAGCAGTACTTC
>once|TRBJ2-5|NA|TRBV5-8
CASRRTVYLQETQYF
TGTGCCAGCAGGCGGACAGTCTACCTCCAAGAGACCCAGTACTTC
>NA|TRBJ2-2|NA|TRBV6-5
CASSVQGSGTGELFF
TGTGCCAGCAGTGTACAGGGATCGGGCACCGGGGAGCTGTTTTTT
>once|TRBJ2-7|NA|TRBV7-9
CASSLTGFSYEQYF
TGTGCCAGCAGCTTGACAGGATTCTCCTACGAGCAGTACTTC
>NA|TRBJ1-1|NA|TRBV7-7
CASSLRGNTEAFF
TGTGCCAGCAGCTTACGAGGGAACACTGAAGCTTTCTTT
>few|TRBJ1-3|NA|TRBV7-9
CASSSRTVALRNTIYF
TGTGCCAGCAGCTCTCGGACAGTTGCGCTGCGAAACACCATATATTTT
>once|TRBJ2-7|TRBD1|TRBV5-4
CASSLGQGVINEQYF
TGTGCCAGCAGCTTGGGACAGGGGGTTATCAACGAGCAGTACTTC
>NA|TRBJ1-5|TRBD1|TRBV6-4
CASSDSRRGQGASNQPQHF
TGTGCCAGCAGTGACTCCAGAAGAGGACAGGGGGCGAGCAATCAGCCCCAGCATTTT
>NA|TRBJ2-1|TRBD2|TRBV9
CASSVLSSGWNNEQFF
TGTGCCAGCAGCGTCTTGTCTAGCGGATGGAACAATGAGCAGTTCTTC
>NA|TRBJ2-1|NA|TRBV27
CASSFPSGNEQFF
TGTGCCAGCAGTTTTCCTAGTGGCAATGAGCAGTTCTTC
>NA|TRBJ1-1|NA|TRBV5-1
CASNEGGRNTEAFF
TGCGCCAGCAACGAAGGCGGCCGGAACACTGAAGCTTTCTTT
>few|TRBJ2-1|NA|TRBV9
CASSVVLVSSYNEQFF
TGTGCCAGCAGCGTAGTCTTGGTGAGCTCCTACAATGAGCAGTTCTTC